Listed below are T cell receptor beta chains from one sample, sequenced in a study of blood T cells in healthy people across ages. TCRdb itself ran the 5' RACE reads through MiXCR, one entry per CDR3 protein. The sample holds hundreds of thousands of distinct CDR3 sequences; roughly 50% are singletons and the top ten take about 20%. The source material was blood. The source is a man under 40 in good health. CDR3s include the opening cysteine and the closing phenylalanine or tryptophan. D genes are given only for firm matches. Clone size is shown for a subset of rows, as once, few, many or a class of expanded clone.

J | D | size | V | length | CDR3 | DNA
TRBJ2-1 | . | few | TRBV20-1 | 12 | CSARLFGGEQFF | TGCAGTGCTAGACTATTTGGGGGTGAGCAGTTCTTC
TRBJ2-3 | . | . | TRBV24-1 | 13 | CATSDLLPDTQYF | TGTGCCACCAGTGATTTGCTCCCAGATACGCAGTATTTT
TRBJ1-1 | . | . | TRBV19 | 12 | CASSRRRAEAFF | TGTGCCAGTTCCCGTAGGAGGGCCGAAGCTTTCTTT
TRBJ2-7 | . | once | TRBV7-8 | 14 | CASSLRLYPYEQYF | TGTGCCAGCAGCCTAAGACTGTACCCCTACGAGCAGTACTTC
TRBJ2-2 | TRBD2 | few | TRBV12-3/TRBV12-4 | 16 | CASSFGSGRGTGELFF | TGTGCCAGCAGCTTTGGGAGCGGGAGAGGCACCGGGGAGCTGTTTTTT
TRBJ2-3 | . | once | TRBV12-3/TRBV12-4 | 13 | CASRARFEDTQYF | TGTGCCAGCAGGGCCAGGTTTGAGGATACGCAGTATTTT
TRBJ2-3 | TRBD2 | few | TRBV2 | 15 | CASSDSGGYTDTQYF | TGTGCCAGCAGTGACAGCGGGGGATACACAGATACGCAGTATTTT
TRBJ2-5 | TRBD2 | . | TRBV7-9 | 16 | CASSLRGAGGQETQYF | TGTGCCAGCAGCTTGCGAGGCGCGGGGGGTCAAGAGACCCAGTACTTC
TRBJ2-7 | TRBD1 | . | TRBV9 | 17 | CASSVGIPGTGHNEQYF | TGTGCCAGCAGCGTAGGGATCCCCGGGACAGGTCACAATGAGCAGTACTTC
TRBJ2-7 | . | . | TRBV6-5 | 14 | CASSPSASVREQYF | TGTGCCAGCAGTCCCTCGGCTAGCGTACGCGAGCAGTACTTC
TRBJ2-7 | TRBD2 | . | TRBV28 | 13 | CASSSGLGHEQYF | TGTGCCAGCAGCTCAGGACTAGGCCACGAGCAGTACTTC
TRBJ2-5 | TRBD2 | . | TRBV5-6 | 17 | CASSLDPLAGDQETQYF | TGTGCCAGCAGCTTGGACCCACTAGCGGGGGACCAAGAGACCCAGTACTTC
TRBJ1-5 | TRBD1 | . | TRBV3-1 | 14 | CASSDRGGNQPQHF | TGTGCCAGCAGCGACAGGGGCGGCAATCAGCCCCAGCATTTT
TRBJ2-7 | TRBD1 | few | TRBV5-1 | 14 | CASSAGTGVYEQYF | TGCGCCAGCAGCGCCGGGACAGGGGTCTACGAGCAGTACTTC
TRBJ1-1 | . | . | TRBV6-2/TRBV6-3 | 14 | CASSRGPGNTEAFF | TGTGCCAGCAGCCGGGGACCGGGGAACACTGAAGCTTTCTTT
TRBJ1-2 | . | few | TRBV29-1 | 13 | CSVLTGLSYGYTF | TGCAGCGTTCTTACCGGGCTGAGCTATGGCTACACCTTC
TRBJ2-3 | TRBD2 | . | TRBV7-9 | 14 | CASSHWGGGDTQYF | TGTGCCAGCAGTCATTGGGGGGGGGGAGATACGCAGTATTTT
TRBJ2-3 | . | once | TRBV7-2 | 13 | CASRLTFTDTRYF | TGTGCCAGCAGGCTAACATTTACAGATACGCGGTATTTT
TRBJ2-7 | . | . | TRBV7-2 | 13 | CASSSGMTREQYF | TGTGCCAGCAGCTCAGGGATGACCAGGGAGCAGTACTTC
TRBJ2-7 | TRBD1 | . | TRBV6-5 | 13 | CASRRTGPYEQYF | TGTGCCAGCCGCCGGACAGGGCCCTACGAGCAGTACTTC
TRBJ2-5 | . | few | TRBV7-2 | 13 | CASSWTFRETQYF | TGTGCCAGCAGCTGGACCTTCCGGGAGACCCAGTACTTC
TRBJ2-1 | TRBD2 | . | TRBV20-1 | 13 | CSAPWGGRNEQFF | TGCAGTGCCCCTTGGGGGGGTCGGAATGAGCAGTTCTTC
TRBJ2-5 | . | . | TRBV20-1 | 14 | CSASGGALGETQYF | TGCAGTGCTAGCGGTGGGGCCTTGGGAGAGACCCAGTACTTC
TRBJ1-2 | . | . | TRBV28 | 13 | CASSWPGNYGYTF | TGTGCCAGCAGTTGGCCAGGGAACTATGGCTACACCTTC
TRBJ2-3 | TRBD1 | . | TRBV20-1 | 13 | CSALGQAADTQYF | TGCAGTGCACTGGGACAGGCGGCAGATACGCAGTATTTT
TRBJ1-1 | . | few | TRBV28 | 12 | CASASWDVGAFF | TGTGCCAGCGCCTCCTGGGATGTGGGAGCTTTCTTT
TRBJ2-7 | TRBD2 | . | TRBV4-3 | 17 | CASSQQFPGLDSYEQYF | TGCGCCAGCAGCCAACAGTTCCCGGGACTAGACTCCTACGAGCAGTACTTC
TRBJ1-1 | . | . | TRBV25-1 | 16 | CASSEVGVGVNTEAFF | TGTGCCAGCAGTGAAGTTGGGGTTGGCGTGAACACTGAAGCTTTCTTT
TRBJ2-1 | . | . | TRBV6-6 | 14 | CASSYSTSAGAQFF | TGTGCCAGCAGTTACTCGACGAGCGCGGGTGCGCAGTTCTTC
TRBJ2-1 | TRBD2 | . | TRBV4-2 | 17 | CASSQAIGLAGNNEQFF | TGTGCCAGCAGCCAAGCCATTGGGCTAGCGGGCAACAATGAGCAGTTTTTC
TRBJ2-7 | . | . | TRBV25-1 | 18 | CASSLRSPPKRSPYEQYF | TGTGCCAGCAGCTTACGGTCTCCCCCCAAGCGGAGTCCCTACGAGCAGTACTTC
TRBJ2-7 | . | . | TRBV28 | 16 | CASLGYTGVSYNEQYF | TGTGCCAGTCTGGGCTACACGGGGGTCTCCTACAATGAGCAGTACTTC
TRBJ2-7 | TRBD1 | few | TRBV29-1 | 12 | CSVQGSDDTQYF | TGCAGCGTACAGGGGAGCGATGACACCCAGTACTTC